This T cell receptor beta chain derives from a study of T cells after yellow fever vaccination. TCRdb called the 5' RACE reads again in MiXCR, with one record for every CDR3 protein. The sample yields about 160,000 distinct CDR3 sequences, 6.5% to 8.5% seen once. General study findings and limits: Clonotypes shared by both compartments, CD4 and CD8, made up a small share. Researchers cautioned that FACS-sorted repertoires could harbor abundant clonotypes contaminating from the bulk population. Though it reached lower strength, the secondary response hit its peak faster, day 5 versus 15.

The CDR3 runs 16 residues. Germline loops: CDR1 MGHRA, CDR2 YSYEKL. V lost 4 bases, J lost 7 bases, and 11 bases stayed unmatched. This clonotype occurred many times. The antigen is unknown. The clonotype originates from a man aged 18 to 30 who received the YFV17D yellow fever vaccine. Source: CD4+ T cells sorted from PBMCs, taken less than 6 days after the first yellow fever vaccination. The rearrangement joins TRBV4-1 to TRBJ2-2; 8 nucleotides align to TRBD2. The CDR3 sequence is CASSRRERGTIGELFF. CDR3 coding DNA: TGCGCCAGCAGCCGAAGGGAGCGGGGGACTATCGGGGAGCTGTTTTTT.